The present TCR beta chain was sequenced within a study of blood T cell repertoires in COVID-19. At the level of the study: Whether acute or convalescent, the COVID-19 samples came from the United States, Italy and Spain. Sources were T cells, B-cell-depleted T cells, or PBMCs; the material itself was cDNA or gDNA.

In the authors' methods: Quantification of nucleated cells was approximated via reference gene primer amplification. Here immunoSEQ multiplex PCR was the method, and the copy in TCRdb shows in-frame clones only, minus some. The DNA was the basis for D and trimming; V, J and clone size are from that table. The profile shows hundreds of thousands of clones, approximately 86% of them singletons. Sample: peripheral blood. This clonotype was obtained from a woman in her sixties or seventies who had recovered from COVID-19.

CDR3 loop: CASSAGQGSGNTIYF. DNA of the CDR3: TGTGCCAGCAGCGCCGGACAGGGATCTGGAAACACCATATATTTT. The chain uses TRBV9 and TRBJ1-3, with 8 positions matching TRBD1. Germline trimming cut 3 bases from V and 1 base from J; bases unmatched to any gene: 3. CDR3 length: 15 amino acids. Germline lookup yields CDR1 SGDLS and CDR2 YYNGEE.